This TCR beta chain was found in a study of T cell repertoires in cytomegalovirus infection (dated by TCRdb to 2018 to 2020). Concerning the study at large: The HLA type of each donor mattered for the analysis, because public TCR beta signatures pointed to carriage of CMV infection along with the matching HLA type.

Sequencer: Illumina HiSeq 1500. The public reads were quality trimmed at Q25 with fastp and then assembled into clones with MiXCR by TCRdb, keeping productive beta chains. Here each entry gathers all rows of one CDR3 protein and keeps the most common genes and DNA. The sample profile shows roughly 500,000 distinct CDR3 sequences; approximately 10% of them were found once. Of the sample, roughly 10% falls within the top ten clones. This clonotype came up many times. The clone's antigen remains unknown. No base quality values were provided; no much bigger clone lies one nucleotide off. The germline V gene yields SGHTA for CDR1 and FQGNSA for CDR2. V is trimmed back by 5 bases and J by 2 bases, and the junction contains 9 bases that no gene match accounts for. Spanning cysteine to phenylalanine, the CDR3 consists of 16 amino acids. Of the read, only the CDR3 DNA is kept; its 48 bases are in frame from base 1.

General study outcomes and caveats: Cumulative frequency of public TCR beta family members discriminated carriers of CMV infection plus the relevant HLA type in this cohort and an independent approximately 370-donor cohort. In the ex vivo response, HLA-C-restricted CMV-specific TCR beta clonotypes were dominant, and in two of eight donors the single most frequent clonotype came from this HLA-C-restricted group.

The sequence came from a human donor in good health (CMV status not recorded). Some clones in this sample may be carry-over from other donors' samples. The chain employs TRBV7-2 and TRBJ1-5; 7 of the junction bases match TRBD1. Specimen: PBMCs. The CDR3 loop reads CASSKRRGEGNQPQHF. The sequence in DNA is TGTGCCAGCAGCAAACGCAGGGGGGAAGGCAATCAGCCCCAGCATTTT.